The 20 T cell receptor beta chains given below trace back to one sample, sequenced in a study of beta chain features in type 1 diabetes. Sequenced material consisted of expressed TCRB transcripts (all of the isolated RNA was reverse transcribed). Measured with immunoSEQ multiplex PCR; TCRdb has only the in-frame clones, and not every one. The sample has 900,000 or so clones; roughly 16% are singletons. Source material: naive CD4+ T cells from blood. These receptors came from a woman between 18 and 29 years old in good health.

This clone has more than one count but fewer than ten. The CDR3 reads CASSYAGKAFF. CDR3 bases: TGTGCCAGCAGTTACGCAGGCAAAGCTTTCTTT. The rearrangement joins TRBV6-6 to TRBJ1-1; no clear D gene. V was cut by 2 bases and J by 9 bases, with 7 bases left in between. The CDR3 has 11 residues. Germline V gene data show CDR1 as MNHNY and CDR2 as SVGAGI (reference sequence).

J is TRBJ2-5 and V is TRBV6-5; the D gene is possibly TRBD1 (5 bases). With 6 bases removed from V and 4 bases from J, the gap between germline ends came to 12 bases. This CDR3 region has 13 residues. Germline values: CDR1 MNHEY, CDR2 SVGAGI. The CDR3 DNA reads as TGTGCCAGCAGACGACAGTGGCGAGAGACCCAGTACTTC. Its protein product is CASRRQWRETQYF.

Remarks on this clone: Other nucleotide sequences in the sample specify the same CDR3. The genes are TRBV2 and TRBJ2-5; the D is unclear. Trimming stripped 6 bases from V and 3 bases from J, with 5 bases between. Germline V lookup: CDR1 SNHLY, CDR2 FYNNEI. The CDR3 has 11 amino acids. The CDR3: CASSGEETQYF. In DNA form, the CDR3 reads TGTGCCAGCAGCGGAGAAGAGACCCAGTACTTC. Supplemented by reference TRBV2 and TRBJ2-5, the full variable domain reads EPEVTQTPSHQVTQMGQEVILRCVPISNHLYFYWYRQILGQKVEFLVSFYNNEISEKSEIFDDQFSVERPDGSNFTLKIRSTKLEDSAMYFCASSGEETQYFGPGTRLLVL.

This clone was detected only a few times. The V and J genes are TRBV5-1 and TRBJ1-6, with D uncertain. The length of the CDR3 is 14 residues. The V gene's germline CDR1 is SGHRS and CDR2 YFSETQ. V was shortened by 0 bases and J by 7 bases, with 8 bases between the two germline ends. CDR3 region: CASSLGQSNSPLHF. Here the CDR3 DNA reads TGCGCCAGCAGCTTGGGGCAGAGCAATTCACCCCTCCACTTT.

CDR3 coding DNA: TGTGCCAGCTCACGGGGGACAGGGGGCGTTGGTTCGCATCAGCCCCAGCATTTT. Its translation is CASSRGTGGVGSHQPQHF. The chain employs TRBV18 and TRBJ1-5; 12 bases agree with TRBD1. V trimming: 4 bases; J trimming: 5 bases; junction bases outside the gene matches: 12. This CDR3 comprises 18 residues. Germline V gene data show CDR1 as KGHSH and CDR2 as LQKENI.

The chain carries TRBV5-8 and TRBJ2-3; weak D call: TRBD1 (5 bases). The CDR3 length is 15 residues. Looked up from germline, CDR1 is SGHTS and CDR2 is YDEGEE. V was pared by 4 bases and J by 0 bases, with 12 bases between. CDR3 in DNA: TGTGCCAGCAGCCCCGGACAAACTAGCACAGATACGCAGTATTTT. The encoded protein is CASSPGQTSTDTQYF.

The genes are TRBV5-1 and TRBJ1-5, with 7 bases fitting TRBD1. Germline-derived CDR1 and CDR2 are SGHRS and YFSETQ. The CDR3 extends over 14 amino acids. V gave up 4 bases and J gave up 3 bases; unmatched junction bases: 4. CDR3 coding DNA: TGCGCCAGCAGCCCGGGACAGCTCAATCAGCCCCAGCATTTT. As protein: CASSPGQLNQPQHF. The variable domain in full, with the rest retrieved from reference TRBV5-1 and TRBJ1-5, is KAGVTQTPRYLIKTRGQQVTLSCSPISGHRSVSWYQQTPGQGLQFLFEYFSETQRNKGNFPGRFSGRQFSNSRSEMNVSTLELGDSALYLCASSPGQLNQPQHFGDGTRLSIL.

V is TRBV7-9 and J is TRBJ1-4, with D maybe TRBD1 (5 bases). In germline, CDR1 is SEHNR, CDR2 FQNEAQ (reference sequence). The CDR3 spans 16 residues. Trimming shortened V by 5 bases and J by 7 bases, and 20 bases separated the two germline ends. The CDR3 DNA is TGTGCCAGCAGCCCCGTCCGAGCGGGGGGTGTTGAAAAACTGTTTTTT. Translation gives CASSPVRAGGVEKLFF. The variable domain in full, completed from reference TRBV7-9 and TRBJ1-4, reads DTGVSQNPRHKITKRGQNVTFRCDPISEHNRLYWYRQTLGQGPEFLTYFQNEAQLEKSRLLSDRFSAERPKGSFSTLEIQRTEQGDSAMYLCASSPVRAGGVEKLFFGSGTQLSVL.

This clone was counted only a few times. The chain employs TRBV29-1 and TRBJ2-7, with D unclear. Germline lookup yields CDR1 SQVTM and CDR2 ANQGSEA. The V and J ends lost 4 bases and 6 bases respectively, with 10 bases between them. This CDR3 has 11 amino acids. This CDR3 is CSVVRAREQYF. The DNA for the CDR3 is TGCAGCGTTGTTAGGGCGCGCGAGCAGTACTTC.

The chain combines TRBV9 with TRBJ2-5, with D possibly matching TRBD2 (6 bases). V lost 4 bases and J 2 bases, leaving 12 bases between the germline ends. Looked up from germline, CDR1 is SGDLS and CDR2 is YYNGEE. This CDR3 has 14 amino acids. As DNA, the CDR3 is TGTGCCAGCAGCCCTCGACTAGAGCAAGAGACCCAGTACTTC. Its translation is CASSPRLEQETQYF.

This clone was recorded a few times. V is TRBV27 and J is TRBJ2-7; maybe TRBD2 (5 bases). V lost 2 bases and J 3 bases, leaving 11 bases between the germline ends. The CDR3 is 14 amino acids. Germline CDR1 and CDR2: MNHEY and SMNVEV (reference sequence). CDR3 coding DNA: TGTGCCAGCAGTTTAAAGCCTAGCCACTACGAGCAGTACTTC. Translation: CASSLKPSHYEQYF.

V usage is TRBV9 and J usage is TRBJ2-5, with D possibly TRBD2 on 5 matching bases. The DNA matches TRBJ2-7 better at its end, which makes the J call doubtful. This CDR3 contains 14 residues. In germline, CDR1 is SGDLS, CDR2 YYNGEE. The chain's CDR3 is CASSEGTSWYEQYF. In nucleotides, the CDR3 is TGTGCCAGCAGCGAGGGAACTAGTTGGTACGAGCAGTACTTC.

The V call is TRBV2, the J call TRBJ1-2; a possible D gene is TRBD1 (6 bases). Germline assignment: CDR1 SNHLY and CDR2 FYNNEI. With 4 bases removed from V and 1 base from J, the gap between germline ends came to 10 bases. The CDR3 spans 14 residues. The chain's CDR3 is CASSGQVRNYGYTF. CDR3 sequence (DNA): TGTGCCAGCAGTGGACAGGTTCGTAACTATGGCTACACCTTC.

This clone was observed a few times. The chain has TRBV4-2 and TRBJ2-7, with 14 bases aligning to TRBD2. This CDR3 has 17 amino acids. The J segment lost 7 bases and the V segment lost 2 bases, leaving 10 bases of the junction unmatched. The germline V gene has CDR1 LGHNA and CDR2 YNFKEQ. The CDR3 region has the DNA TGTGCCAGCAGCCAATCAGGGACTAGCGGGAGACTGGATGAGCAGTACTTC. It translates to CASSQSGTSGRLDEQYF.

Here the CDR3 DNA reads TGTGCCAGCAGCTTGGCCCCCCAATTAGCCAAAAACATTCAGTACTTC. This sequence encodes CASSLAPQLAKNIQYF. The V gene is TRBV5-6, the J gene TRBJ2-4, with unresolved D. Germline CDR1 and CDR2: SGHDT and YYEEEE. The CDR3 is 16 amino acids. V was clipped by 0 bases and J by 0 bases, with 10 bases between them.

There are a few counts of this clone. The chain carries TRBV14 and TRBJ2-1, with D perhaps TRBD1 or TRBD2 (7 bases each). CDR1 and CDR2 (germline): SGHDN, FVKESK. The CDR3 has 16 residues. Trimming took 8 bases from V and 4 from J, leaving 21 bases between them. The CDR3 loop reads CASSPLQGRGYNEQFF. CDR3 in DNA: TGTGCCAGCTCCCCCCTACAGGGGAGGGGGTACAATGAGCAGTTCTTC.

The rearrangement joins TRBV28 to TRBJ2-3, with 10 bases matching TRBD2. This CDR3 is 16 amino acids long. Losses at the gene ends were 5 bases for V and 1 base for J; bases not matched to a gene: 6. Per the germline V gene, CDR1 is MDHEN and CDR2 is SYDVKM. The CDR3 DNA reads TGTGCCAGCAGTAGGGCTAGCGGGAGCGGCACAGATACGCAGTATTTT. Protein: CASSRASGSGTDTQYF.

This clone has more than one count but fewer than ten. This chain connects TRBV6-5 to TRBJ2-1; no clear D gene. Germline CDR1 is MNHEY and CDR2 is SVGAGI. Trimming pared 6 bases from V and 6 bases from J, leaving 15 bases between. CDR3 size: 14 residues. Here the CDR3 DNA reads TGTGCCAGCAGAAAACAGTCTACGATCAATGAGCAGTTCTTC. It codes for CASRKQSTINEQFF.

V and J are TRBV4-2 and TRBJ1-5; TRBD1 matches 8 bases. With V trimmed by 0 bases and J by 9 bases, 16 bases remained unmatched. The CDR3 loop spans 18 amino acids. Germline V gives CDR1 LGHNA, CDR2 YNFKEQ. CDR3 sequence: CASSQDWTGTGASGPQHF. DNA for the CDR3: TGTGCCAGCAGCCAAGATTGGACGGGGACAGGAGCAAGCGGGCCCCAGCATTTT.

This clone was observed a few times. V and J are TRBV28 and TRBJ1-2; 7 bases map to TRBD1. CDR3 length equals 15 residues. J was trimmed by 8 bases and V by 4 bases; bases with no gene match: 13. The germline V gene has CDR1 MDHEN and CDR2 SYDVKM. The CDR3 region has the DNA TGTGCCAGCAGTTATGGGGCAGGGGGTCCTCGGGGCTACACCTTC. It codes for CASSYGAGGPRGYTF.